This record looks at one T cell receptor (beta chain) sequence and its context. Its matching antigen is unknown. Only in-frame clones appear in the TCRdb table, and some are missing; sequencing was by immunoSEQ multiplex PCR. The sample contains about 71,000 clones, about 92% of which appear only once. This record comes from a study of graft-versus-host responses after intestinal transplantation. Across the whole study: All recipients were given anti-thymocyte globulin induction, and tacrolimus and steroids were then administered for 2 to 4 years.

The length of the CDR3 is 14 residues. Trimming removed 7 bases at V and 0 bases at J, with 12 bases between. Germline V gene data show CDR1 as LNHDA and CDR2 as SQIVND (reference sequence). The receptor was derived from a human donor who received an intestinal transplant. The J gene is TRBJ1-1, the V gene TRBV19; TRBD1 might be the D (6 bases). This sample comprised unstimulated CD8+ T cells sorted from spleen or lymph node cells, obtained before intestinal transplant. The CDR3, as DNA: TGTGCCAGTACCCCGACAGGAATGAACACTGAAGCTTTCTTT. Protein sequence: CASTPTGMNTEAFF.